This T cell receptor (beta chain) was sequenced for a study of healthy donors' naive CD4 and CD8 T cells. Overall study results and limits: Negatively charged CDR3s marked CD8+ lineage; positively charged CDR3s marked CD4+ lineage. Possible naive T cell homeostatic proliferation bias remained unaddressed.

About this clonotype: Antigen: not known.

A linear amplification protocol produced the TCR libraries from 450 to 500 ng of total RNA. TCRdb reprocessed the reads with MiXCR, giving one entry per CDR3 protein. The repertoire has some 190,000 distinct CDR3 sequences, about 70% of them found once; the top ten carry roughly 2.4%. Per germline, CDR1 SQVTM and CDR2 ANQGSEA. This CDR3 has 14 residues. J gave up 4 bases and V 7 bases, and 10 bases lay outside the gene matches. The sequenced sample consisted of naive CD4+ and CD8+ T cells sorted from blood, pooled from several donors. This rearrangement joins TRBV29-1 to TRBJ2-1; 7 bases are shared with TRBD2. The clonotype comes from a pool of human donors in good health; the sample pools cells from several healthy donors. Written as DNA, the CDR3 is TGCAGCGGCTCCGGGGGGTTGTCATACAATGAGCAGTTCTTC. As protein: CSGSGGLSYNEQFF.